Below are 22 T cell receptor beta chains sequenced from a single sample in a study of shared clonotypes between healthy human individuals. The protocol was immunoSEQ multiplex PCR, while the TCRdb copy is restricted to in-frame clones and leaves out a portion. The sample carries roughly 320,000 clones, about nine tenths recorded once. The sequenced sample consisted of memory CD8+ T cells sorted from blood. This sample's subset: CD45RO+ cells pooled with CCR7-negative TemRA cells. The receptors originated from a man between 18 and 29 years old in good health.

In this sample, this clone turned up a few times. The chain uses TRBV7-2 and TRBJ2-7; D gene uncertain. This CDR3 contains 13 residues. The germline V gene encodes CDR1 SGHTA and CDR2 FQGNSA. The V and J ends lost 5 bases and 6 bases respectively, with 14 bases between them. The CDR3 sequence: CASSQGPSREQYF. Here the CDR3 DNA reads TGTGCCAGCAGCCAAGGACCATCGCGCGAGCAGTACTTC.

The chain combines TRBV18 with TRBJ2-2; 12 nucleotides agree with TRBD2. The trim removed 5 bases at V and 5 bases at J, leaving 15 bases unmatched. The CDR3 is 19 residues long. CDR1 is KGHSH and CDR2 is LQKENI in the germline V gene. CDR3 sequence reads: CASSASLGLAGRRTGELFF. CDR3 nucleotides: TGTGCCAGCTCAGCTTCACTCGGACTAGCGGGACGGAGGACCGGGGAGCTGTTTTTT.

The V gene is TRBV27, the J gene TRBJ1-2, with D possibly being TRBD1 (6 bases). The CDR3 loop spans 14 amino acids. Germline CDR1 MNHEY, CDR2 SMNVEV (reference sequence). The V end was cut by 3 bases, the J end by 4 bases, with 12 bases between. CDR3 amino acids: CASSFSTGIYGYTF. In DNA form, the CDR3 reads TGTGCCAGCAGTTTTTCGACAGGAATCTATGGCTACACCTTC.

V and J are TRBV28 and TRBJ2-7, with a weak D call TRBD1 (6 bases). The CDR3 runs 13 residues. The germline gives CDR1 MDHEN, CDR2 SYDVKM. Trimming stripped 7 bases from V and 5 bases from J, with 15 bases between. The CDR3 spells CASNWQGSDEQYF. Here the CDR3 DNA reads TGTGCCAGCAATTGGCAGGGGAGCGACGAGCAGTACTTC. The full variable domain, in which reference TRBV28 and TRBJ2-7 provide the parts outside the CDR3, is DVKVTQSSRYLVKRTGEKVFLECVQDMDHENMFWYRQDPGLGLRLIYFSYDVKMKEKGDIPEGYSVSREKKERFSLILESASTNQTSMYLCASNWQGSDEQYFGPGTRLTVT.

The chain combines TRBV28 with TRBJ2-7; a weak D match, TRBD2 (6 bases). The CDR3 is 14 residues long. Germline assignment: CDR1 MDHEN and CDR2 SYDVKM. The V gene lost 3 bases and the J gene lost 3 bases, with 12 bases spanning the gap. The CDR3 region is CASSFGLGSYEQYF. For the CDR3, the DNA is TGTGCCAGCAGTTTCGGGCTCGGGAGCTACGAGCAGTACTTC.

This rearrangement joins TRBV4-1 to TRBJ2-5, with D tentatively TRBD1 or TRBD2 (5 bases each). Germline-derived CDR1 and CDR2 are MGHRA and YSYEKL. The CDR3 sequence is 14 residues long. Trimming took off 1 base at V and 1 base at J, with 7 bases between the two ends. CDR3 residues: CASSQVGVQETQYF. The CDR3 DNA reads TGCGCCAGCAGCCAAGTGGGGGTCCAAGAGACCCAGTACTTC.

The rearrangement links TRBV28 to TRBJ2-4, with D uncertain. The V gene lost 5 bases and the J gene lost 1 base, with 12 bases spanning the gap. The CDR3 is made up of 15 amino acids. The V gene's germline CDR1 is MDHEN and CDR2 SYDVKM. CDR3 region: CASSTPIDAKNIQYF. The CDR3 DNA reads TGTGCCAGCAGTACCCCGATTGACGCCAAAAACATTCAGTACTTC.

The chain has TRBV9 and TRBJ2-1, with D possibly matching TRBD2 (5 bases). CDR1 SGDLS and CDR2 YYNGEE come from the germline V gene. The CDR3 loop spans 15 amino acids. V dropped 0 bases and J dropped 5 bases, with 12 bases sitting between them. CDR3 DNA sequence: TGTGCCAGCAGCGTAGGAGGGAGTTCCCACAATGAGCAGTTCTTC. Its translation: CASSVGGSSHNEQFF.

This clone has just a few counts. V and J are TRBV5-1 and TRBJ2-5; tentatively, D is TRBD1 (6 bases). CDR1 is SGHRS and CDR2 is YFSETQ in the germline V gene. CDR3 length equals 14 residues. V dropped 3 bases and J dropped 2 bases, with 11 bases sitting between them. In DNA form, the CDR3 reads TGCGCCAGCAGCTCCGGGACACTTCAAGAGACCCAGTACTTC. As protein: CASSSGTLQETQYF.

This chain connects TRBV6-4 to TRBJ1-1; D possibly corresponds to TRBD1 (5 bases). The germline V gene encodes CDR1 MRHNA and CDR2 SNTAGT. Trimming cost V 5 bases and J 1 base, with 8 bases left between them. CDR3 length: 13 amino acids. CDR3 residues: CASSLQGNTEAFF. In nucleotides, the CDR3 is TGTGCCAGCAGTCTTCAGGGGAACACTGAAGCTTTCTTT.

The chain couples TRBV4-1 to TRBJ2-2; D possibly corresponds to TRBD1 (5 bases). This CDR3 has 16 residues. The V end was cut by 1 base, the J end by 0 bases, with 9 bases between. Germline assignment: CDR1 MGHRA and CDR2 YSYEKL. The DNA of the CDR3 is TGCGCCAGCAGCCAAGTAGTGACAGCGAACACCGGGGAGCTGTTTTTT. Translated, it gives CASSQVVTANTGELFF.

This rearrangement joins TRBV29-1 to TRBJ2-2; 9 positions agree with TRBD2. CDR1 is SQVTM, CDR2 ANQGSEA, per germline. CDR3 length equals 16 residues. V lost 4 bases and J lost 3; bases outside the gene matches: 9. The CDR3 protein is CSVVDSGSRHTGELFF. For the CDR3, the DNA is TGCAGCGTTGTTGATAGCGGGAGTAGACACACCGGGGAGCTGTTTTTT.

J is TRBJ1-5 and V is TRBV27; 8 bases fit TRBD1. J lost 5 bases, V lost 5 bases, and 8 bases had no gene match. CDR3 length: 15 residues. CDR1 MNHEY and CDR2 SMNVEV come from the germline V gene (reference sequence). CDR3 loop: CASSPRQGMDQPQHF. For the CDR3, the DNA is TGTGCCAGCAGTCCTCGACAGGGGATGGATCAGCCCCAGCATTTT.

The chain couples TRBV30 to TRBJ1-5, with a weak D call TRBD1 (5 bases). The CDR3 is 15 amino acids. Germline loops: CDR1 GTSNPN, CDR2 SVGIG (reference sequence). Trimming left V 0 bases short and J 5 bases short, with 14 bases between. In DNA form, the CDR3 reads TGTGCCTGGAGTGTGGGACTAGTGGACGATCAGCCCCAGCATTTT. It yields the protein CAWSVGLVDDQPQHF.

V is TRBV7-3 and J is TRBJ2-5, with 7 bases that match TRBD2. The trim removed 0 bases at V and 5 bases at J, leaving 3 bases unmatched. CDR1 and CDR2 (germline): SGHTA, FQGTGA. CDR3 length: 14 amino acids. CDR3 residues: CASSLTGEGETQYF. For the CDR3, the DNA is TGTGCCAGCAGCTTAACAGGGGAGGGGGAGACCCAGTACTTC. The variable domain in full, completed from reference TRBV7-3 and TRBJ2-5, reads GAGVSQTPSNKVTEKGKYVELRCDPISGHTALYWYRQSLGQGPEFLIYFQGTGAADDSGLPNDRFFAVRPEGSVSTLKIQRTERGDSAVYLCASSLTGEGETQYFGPGTRLLVL.

As concerns this clone: Just one base apart from a much larger clone, this may be a read error. V gene TRBV10-2 combines with J gene TRBJ2-5, with D tentatively TRBD2 (6 bases). V was trimmed by 3 bases and J by 3 bases, leaving 11 bases between them. Germline CDR1 WSHSY, CDR2 SAAADI. CDR3 length: 14 amino acids. CDR3 protein: CASSEWTNEETQYF. For the CDR3, the DNA is TGCGCCAGCAGTGAATGGACTAACGAAGAGACCCAGTACTTC.

The chain carries TRBV10-3 and TRBJ1-3; no definite D call. The germline V gene has CDR1 ENHRY and CDR2 SYGVKD. V was shortened by 7 bases and J by 4 bases, with 11 bases between the two germline ends. CDR3 length: 13 residues. CDR3 sequence: CAITLGPGNTIYF. The CDR3 DNA reads TGTGCCATCACCTTAGGACCGGGAAACACCATATATTTT.

This clone has only a few counts. V and J are TRBV5-4 and TRBJ2-7; either TRBD1 or TRBD2 may fit D (6 bases each). V was shortened by 4 bases and J by 4 bases, with 9 bases between the two germline ends. The CDR3 is made up of 12 amino acids. Germline loops: CDR1 SGHNT, CDR2 YYREEE (reference sequence). The CDR3 loop reads CASSEGGYEQYF. For the CDR3, the DNA is TGTGCCAGCAGCGAGGGGGGTTACGAGCAGTACTTC.

The chain employs TRBV5-4 and TRBJ2-7, with TRBD2 identical over 13 bases. The CDR3 extends over 15 amino acids. The V and J ends lost 5 bases and 2 bases, in that order; junction bases with no gene match: 4. CDR1 is SGHNT, CDR2 YYREEE, per germline (reference sequence). In DNA form, the CDR3 reads TGTGCCAGCAGACTAGCGGGGGGGCCGGCCTACGAGCAGTACTTC. Translation: CASRLAGGPAYEQYF.

This clone appeared once. This chain connects TRBV4-1 to TRBJ1-1; the D gene is possibly TRBD1 (6 bases). CDR3 length equals 16 residues. V was cut by 2 bases and J by 2 bases, with 15 bases left in between. CDR1 is MGHRA and CDR2 is YSYEKL in the germline V gene. In DNA form, the CDR3 reads TGCGCCAGCAGCCAAACAGAACAGGGCGGAAACACTGAAGCTTTCTTT. Encoded protein: CASSQTEQGGNTEAFF.

The V gene is TRBV4-1, the J gene TRBJ1-1; no reliable D call. The germline CDR1 and CDR2 sequences are MGHRA and YSYEKL. The CDR3 is 14 amino acids. The V and J ends lost 3 bases and 1 base respectively, with 9 bases between them. The CDR3 region has the DNA TGCGCCAGCAGCCATGCACAATCGAACACTGAAGCTTTCTTT. It is translated as CASSHAQSNTEAFF.

In DNA, the CDR3 is TGTGCCAGCAGTGACGGTGAGACCGGGGAGCTGTTTTTT. Translation: CASSDGETGELFF. The V call is TRBV6-4, the J call TRBJ2-2; D is uncertain. The CDR3 sequence is 13 residues long. The V end was cut by 2 bases, the J end by 5 bases, with 6 bases between. Germline values: CDR1 MRHNA, CDR2 SNTAGT.